Presented here are 20 T cell receptor beta chains from one specimen sequenced in a study of type 1 regulatory T cells. What these receptors recognize is not known. One entry per CDR3 protein results from TCRdb running MiXCR on the reads. The table shows about 68,000 distinct CDR3 sequences, with nearly 65% occurring only once. Sequenced sample: cultured T cells, either the whole culture or a sorted T cell fraction (not recorded which). The subset is: Tr1-enriched cell product generated in vitro against host alloantigens. These receptor sequences come from a human donor in good health.

This clonotype was counted between two and nine times. The chain links TRBV27 to TRBJ1-2; TRBD1 might be the D (5 bases). The CDR3 extends over 12 amino acids. V was clipped by 2 bases and J by 5 bases, with 6 bases between them. Germline values: CDR1 MNHEY, CDR2 SMNVEV (reference sequence). This chain's CDR3 is CASSLQGYGYTF. In DNA form, the CDR3 reads TGTGCCAGCAGTTTACAGGGATATGGCTACACCTTC.

V and J are TRBV20-1 and TRBJ2-5; TRBD1 matches 8 bases. After removal of 3 bases from V and 3 bases from J, the junction contained 3 bases not matched to a gene. The CDR3 runs 13 residues. CDR1 is DFQATT and CDR2 is SNEGSKA in the germline V gene (reference sequence). This chain's CDR3 is CSARPGQEETQYF. CDR3 coding DNA: TGCAGTGCTAGGCCGGGACAGGAAGAGACCCAGTACTTC.

This clonotype showed up just once. The CDR3 nucleotides are TGTGCCAGTAGTACCCCCTGGGGGGGGAGCGAGCAGTACTTC. Translation: CASSTPWGGSEQYF. This chain joins TRBV19 and TRBJ2-7; TRBD2 aligns across 7 bases. After removal of 4 bases from V and 6 bases from J, the junction contained 9 bases not matched to a gene. The CDR3 loop spans 14 amino acids. Germline CDR1 and CDR2: LNHDA and SQIVND (reference sequence).

The chain couples TRBV19 to TRBJ1-1; TRBD1 matches 9 bases. Germline V gene sequence: CDR1 LNHDA, CDR2 SQIVND (reference sequence). With 3 bases clipped from V and 0 bases from J, the junction kept 14 bases outside the gene matches. CDR3 size: 19 residues. The CDR3, as DNA: TGTGCCAGTAGTATCAGACAGGGGGATGCCTCCGCTATGAACACTGAAGCTTTCTTT. It yields the protein CASSIRQGDASAMNTEAFF.

This clonotype appeared a single time. The genes are TRBV27 and TRBJ2-5, with D perhaps matching TRBD1 (5 bases). Germline assignment: CDR1 MNHEY and CDR2 SMNVEV (reference sequence). The CDR3 has 15 residues. V lost 5 bases and J 0 bases, leaving 13 bases between the germline ends. The CDR3 nucleotides read TGTGCCAGCAGTAAGGTTAAGGGGTACCAAGAGACCCAGTACTTC. Amino acid sequence: CASSKVKGYQETQYF.

As concerns this clonotype: A much larger clone differs from this one at a single base, so this may be a read error. The rearrangement uses TRBV12-3 or TRBV12-4 and TRBJ2-6, with D tentatively TRBD1 or TRBD2 (5 bases each). The length of the CDR3 is 13 residues. CDR3 protein: CASTEDGGNVLTF. In DNA form, the CDR3 reads TGTGCCAGCACCGAAGATGGGGGCAACGTCCTGACTTTC.

The CDR3, as DNA: TGTGCCAGCAGCCGTACACAGGGCACAGATACGCAGTATTTT. As protein: CASSRTQGTDTQYF. V usage is TRBV11-1 and J usage is TRBJ2-3; possibly TRBD1 for D (5 bases). V gave up 5 bases and J gave up 1 base, with 10 bases separating them. The V gene's germline CDR1 is SGHAT and CDR2 FQDESV (reference sequence). The CDR3 covers 14 residues.

This clonotype is termed medium-sized (0.01 to 0.1%). J is TRBJ2-3 and V is TRBV7-2; D is ambiguous. Germline CDR1 reads SGHTA; CDR2 reads FQGNSA. V was cut by 4 bases and J by 4 bases, with 12 bases left in between. CDR3 length: 14 residues. CDR3 sequence (DNA): TGTGCCAGCAGCTCCCCCGCTCGACCAGATACGCAGTATTTT. This encodes CASSSPARPDTQYF. The full variable domain, rest sourced from reference TRBV7-2 and TRBJ2-3, is GAGVSQSPSNKVTEKGKDVELRCDPISGHTALYWYRQSLGQGLEFLIYFQGNSAPDKSGLPSDRFSAERTGGSVSTLTIQRTQQEDSAVYLCASSSPARPDTQYFGPGTRLTVL.

This rearrangement joins TRBV7-2 to TRBJ2-5; the match to TRBD2 covers 7 bases. The CDR3 totals 16 residues. V was pared by 5 bases and J by 3 bases, with 12 bases of the junction left unmatched. The germline CDR1 and CDR2 sequences are SGHTA and FQGNSA. The CDR3 protein is CASSQIGQGLKETQYF. The CDR3 DNA reads as TGTGCCAGCAGCCAAATAGGCCAGGGACTAAAAGAGACCCAGTACTTC.

This clonotype appeared many times. The V call is TRBV7-9, the J call TRBJ1-6, with D hard to call. The CDR3 extends over 16 amino acids. The germline V gene has CDR1 SEHNR and CDR2 FQNEAQ (reference sequence). V was shortened by 1 base and J by 5 bases, with 12 bases between the two germline ends. This CDR3 is CASSLDPARDNSPLHF. The CDR3 DNA reads TGTGCCAGCAGCTTAGATCCAGCGAGGGATAATTCACCCCTCCACTTT.

The chain's CDR3 is CSAKTGDSPLHF. In DNA form, the CDR3 reads TGCAGTGCTAAGACAGGGGATTCACCCCTCCACTTT. V usage is TRBV20-1 and J usage is TRBJ1-6; TRBD1 matches at 8 bases. Germline CDR1 and CDR2: DFQATT and SNEGSKA (reference sequence). The CDR3 totals 12 residues. Losses at the gene ends were 4 bases for V and 8 bases for J; bases not matched to a gene: 1.

The chain joins TRBV7-2 to TRBJ2-1; 11 nucleotides align to TRBD2. Trimming removed 5 bases from V and 13 bases from J; junction bases left unmatched: 7. From germline, CDR1 is SGHTA and CDR2 FQGNSA. The CDR3 loop spans 13 amino acids. The chain's CDR3 is CASSPGLADTQFF. CDR3 bases: TGTGCCAGCAGCCCGGGACTAGCGGATACCCAGTTCTTC.

V and J are TRBV2 and TRBJ1-5; 8 nucleotides match TRBD1. The CDR3 spans 14 residues. J lost 5 bases, V lost 6 bases, and 6 bases had no gene match. CDR1 is SNHLY, CDR2 FYNNEI, per germline. CDR3 protein: CASRADRDDQPQHF. The DNA for the CDR3 is TGTGCCAGCAGAGCGGACAGGGACGATCAGCCCCAGCATTTT.

The CDR3 loop reads CASSSRDTGSNEQFF. The CDR3 bases are TGCGCCAGCAGCTCCCGGGATACAGGTTCCAATGAGCAGTTCTTC. This chain joins TRBV5-1 and TRBJ2-1; D could derive from TRBD1 or TRBD2 (5 bases each). This CDR3 is built from 15 residues. Trimming took 3 bases from V and 6 from J, leaving 16 bases between them. Germline V gives CDR1 SGHRS, CDR2 YFSETQ.

This clonotype was seen once. The chain links TRBV20-1 to TRBJ2-1; 7 bases line up with TRBD2. The V and J ends lost 0 bases and 8 bases, in that order; junction bases with no gene match: 10. CDR3 size: 15 residues. Germline V CDR1 and CDR2: DFQATT, SNEGSKA (reference sequence). This CDR3 reads CSARDQKGRVYEQFF. CDR3 coding DNA: TGCAGTGCTAGAGACCAGAAGGGGAGGGTCTATGAGCAGTTCTTC.

The chain combines TRBV3-1 with TRBJ2-5, with no clear D. This CDR3 is 14 amino acids long. The V end lost 5 bases, the J end lost 5 bases, and 15 bases lay between the germline ends. Germline V gives CDR1 LGHDT, CDR2 YNNKEL (reference sequence). The CDR3 spells CASSSQVKGETQYF. The CDR3 DNA sequence: TGTGCCAGCAGCTCCCAAGTGAAAGGGGAGACCCAGTACTTC.

V and J are TRBV29-1 and TRBJ1-1; 9 bases agree with TRBD1. Germline CDR1 SQVTM, CDR2 ANQGSEA. V trimming: 6 bases; J trimming: 6 bases; junction bases outside the gene matches: 14. This CDR3 has 15 amino acids. The CDR3 nucleotides are TGCAGCGTGATGAAACAGGGGGCGGTGACGTCTGAAGCTTTCTTT. Amino acids: CSVMKQGAVTSEAFF.

As DNA, the CDR3 is TGTGCCAGCAGCTTAGAACCTCACACCAACACTGAAGCTTTCTTT. Its translation: CASSLEPHTNTEAFF. J is TRBJ1-1 and V is TRBV11-2; D uncertain. Looked up from germline, CDR1 is SGHAT and CDR2 is FQNNGV. The CDR3 has 15 residues. V dropped 0 bases and J dropped 2 bases, with 10 bases sitting between them.

The chain uses TRBV7-2 and TRBJ2-7; D remains ambiguous. Germline V gene data show CDR1 as SGHTA and CDR2 as FQGNSA. V gave up 5 bases and J gave up 7 bases, with 9 bases separating them. The CDR3 is 11 amino acids. The CDR3 reads CASSQYYEQYF. CDR3 coding DNA: TGTGCCAGCAGCCAATATTATGAGCAGTACTTC.

The V call is TRBV29-1, the J call TRBJ2-3; 12 bases map to TRBD2. CDR3 length: 15 residues. V lost 5 bases to trimming and J lost 3 bases; unmatched junction nucleotides: 6. CDR1 is SQVTM, CDR2 ANQGSEA, per germline. The CDR3 spells CSVSPGLAGTDTQYF. In DNA form, the CDR3 reads TGCAGCGTTTCGCCGGGACTAGCGGGTACAGATACGCAGTATTTT.